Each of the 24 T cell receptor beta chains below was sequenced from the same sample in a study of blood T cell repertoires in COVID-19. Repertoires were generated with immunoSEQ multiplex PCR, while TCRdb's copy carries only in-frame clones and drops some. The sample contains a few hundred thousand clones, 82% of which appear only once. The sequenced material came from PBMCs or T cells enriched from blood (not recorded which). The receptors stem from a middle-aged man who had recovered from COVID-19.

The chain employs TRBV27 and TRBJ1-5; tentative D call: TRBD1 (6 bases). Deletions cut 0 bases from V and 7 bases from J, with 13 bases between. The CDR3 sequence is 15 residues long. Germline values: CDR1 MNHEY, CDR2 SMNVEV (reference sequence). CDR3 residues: CASSLSWGGGQPQHF. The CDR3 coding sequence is TGTGCCAGCAGTTTATCGTGGGGGGGCGGACAGCCCCAGCATTTT.

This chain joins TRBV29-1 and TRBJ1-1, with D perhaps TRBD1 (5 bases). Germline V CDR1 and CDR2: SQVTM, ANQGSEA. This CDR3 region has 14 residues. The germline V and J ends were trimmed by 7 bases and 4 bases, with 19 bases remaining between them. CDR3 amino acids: CSARQNPQSTEAFF. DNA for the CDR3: TGCAGCGCCCGACAGAACCCGCAGAGCACTGAAGCTTTCTTT.

In DNA, the CDR3 is TGTGCCAGCAGAACGTCCGGCTCTGGAAACACCATATATTTT. Translating gives CASRTSGSGNTIYF. The J gene is TRBJ1-3, the V gene TRBV28; D uncertain. The germline gives CDR1 MDHEN, CDR2 SYDVKM. The ends were cut back, 6 bases at V and 0 bases at J, with 9 bases in the middle. This CDR3 comprises 14 residues.

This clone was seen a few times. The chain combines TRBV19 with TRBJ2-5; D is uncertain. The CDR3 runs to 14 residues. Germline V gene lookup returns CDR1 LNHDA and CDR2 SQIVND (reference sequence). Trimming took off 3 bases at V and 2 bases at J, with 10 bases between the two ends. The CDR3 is CASSMAVFQETQYF. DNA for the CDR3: TGTGCCAGTAGTATGGCAGTCTTTCAAGAGACCCAGTACTTC.

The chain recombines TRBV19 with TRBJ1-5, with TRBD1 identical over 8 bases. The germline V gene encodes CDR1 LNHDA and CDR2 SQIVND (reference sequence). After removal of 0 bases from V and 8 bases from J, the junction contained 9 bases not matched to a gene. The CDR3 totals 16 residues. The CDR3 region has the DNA TGTGCCAGTAGTATAGATCGAGGGGACAGGTTGGAGCCCCAGCATTTT. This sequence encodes CASSIDRGDRLEPQHF.

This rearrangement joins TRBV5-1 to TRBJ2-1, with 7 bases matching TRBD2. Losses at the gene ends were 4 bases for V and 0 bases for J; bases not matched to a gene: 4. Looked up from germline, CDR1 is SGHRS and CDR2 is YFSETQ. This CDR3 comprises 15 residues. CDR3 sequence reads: CASSPGGSSYNEQFF. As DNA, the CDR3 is TGCGCCAGCAGCCCGGGGGGTAGCTCCTACAATGAGCAGTTCTTC. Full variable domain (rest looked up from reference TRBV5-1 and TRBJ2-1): KAGVTQTPRYLIKTRGQQVTLSCSPISGHRSVSWYQQTPGQGLQFLFEYFSETQRNKGNFPGRFSGRQFSNSRSEMNVSTLELGDSALYLCASSPGGSSYNEQFFGPGTRLTVL.

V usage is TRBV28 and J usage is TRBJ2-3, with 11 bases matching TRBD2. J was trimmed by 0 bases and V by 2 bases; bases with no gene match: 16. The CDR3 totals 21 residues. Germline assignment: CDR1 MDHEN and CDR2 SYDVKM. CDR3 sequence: CASSLDALGLAGFSSTDTQYF. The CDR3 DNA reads TGTGCCAGCAGTTTAGATGCGCTTGGACTAGCGGGTTTCTCTAGCACAGATACGCAGTATTTT.

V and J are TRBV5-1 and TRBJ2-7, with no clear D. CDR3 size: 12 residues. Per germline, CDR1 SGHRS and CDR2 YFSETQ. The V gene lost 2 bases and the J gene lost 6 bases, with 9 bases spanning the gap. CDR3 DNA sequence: TGCGCCAGCAGCTTTTTTGATAGCGAGCAGTACTTC. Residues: CASSFFDSEQYF. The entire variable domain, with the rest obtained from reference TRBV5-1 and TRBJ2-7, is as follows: KAGVTQTPRYLIKTRGQQVTLSCSPISGHRSVSWYQQTPGQGLQFLFEYFSETQRNKGNFPGRFSGRQFSNSRSEMNVSTLELGDSALYLCASSFFDSEQYFGPGTRLTVT.

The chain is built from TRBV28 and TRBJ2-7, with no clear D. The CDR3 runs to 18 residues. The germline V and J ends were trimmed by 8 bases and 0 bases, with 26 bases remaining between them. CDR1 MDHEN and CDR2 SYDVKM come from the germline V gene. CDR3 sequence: CASVPSYKQPIYSYEQYF. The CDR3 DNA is TGTGCCAGCGTGCCCTCGTACAAACAGCCGATCTACTCCTACGAGCAGTACTTC.

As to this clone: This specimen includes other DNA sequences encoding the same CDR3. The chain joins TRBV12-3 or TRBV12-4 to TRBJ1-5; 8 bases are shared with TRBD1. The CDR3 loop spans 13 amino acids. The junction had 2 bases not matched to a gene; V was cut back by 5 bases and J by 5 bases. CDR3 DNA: TGTGCCAGCAGTCTGGACAGGGATCAGCCCCAGCATTTT. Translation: CASSLDRDQPQHF.

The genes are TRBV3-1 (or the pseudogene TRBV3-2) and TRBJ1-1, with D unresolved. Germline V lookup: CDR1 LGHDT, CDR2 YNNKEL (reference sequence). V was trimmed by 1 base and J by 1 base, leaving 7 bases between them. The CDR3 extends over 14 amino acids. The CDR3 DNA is TGTGCCAGCAGCCAAGGGCAGAAGAACACTGAAGCTTTCTTT. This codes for CASSQGQKNTEAFF.

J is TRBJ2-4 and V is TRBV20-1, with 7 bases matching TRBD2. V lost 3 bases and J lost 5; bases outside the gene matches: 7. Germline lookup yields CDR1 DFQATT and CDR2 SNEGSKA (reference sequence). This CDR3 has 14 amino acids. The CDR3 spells CSASFRGGQNIQYF. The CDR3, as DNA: TGCAGTGCTAGTTTCCGCGGGGGACAAAACATTCAGTACTTC.

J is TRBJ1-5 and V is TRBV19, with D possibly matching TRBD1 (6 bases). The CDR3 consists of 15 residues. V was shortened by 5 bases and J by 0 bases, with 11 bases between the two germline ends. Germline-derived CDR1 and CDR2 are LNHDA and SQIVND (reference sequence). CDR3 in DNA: TGTGCCAGTAGTTTTAGACAGGATAGCAATCAGCCCCAGCATTTT. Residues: CASSFRQDSNQPQHF.

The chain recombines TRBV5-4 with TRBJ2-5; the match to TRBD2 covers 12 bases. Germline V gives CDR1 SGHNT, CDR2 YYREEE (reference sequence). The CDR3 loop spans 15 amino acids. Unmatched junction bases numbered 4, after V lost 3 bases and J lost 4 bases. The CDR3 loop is CASSSRLAGVETQYF. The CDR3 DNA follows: TGTGCCAGCAGCTCGCGACTAGCGGGAGTAGAGACCCAGTACTTC.

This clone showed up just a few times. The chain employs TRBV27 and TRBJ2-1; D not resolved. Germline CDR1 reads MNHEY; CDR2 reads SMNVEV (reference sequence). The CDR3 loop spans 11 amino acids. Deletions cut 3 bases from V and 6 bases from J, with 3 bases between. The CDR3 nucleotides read TGTGCCAGCAGTTTGGCCAATGAGCAGTTCTTC. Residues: CASSLANEQFF.

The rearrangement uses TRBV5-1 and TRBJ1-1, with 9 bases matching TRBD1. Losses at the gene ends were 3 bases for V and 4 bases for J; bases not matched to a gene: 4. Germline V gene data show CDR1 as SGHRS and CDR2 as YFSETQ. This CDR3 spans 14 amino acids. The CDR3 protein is CASSWTGELTEAFF. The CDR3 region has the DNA TGCGCCAGCAGCTGGACAGGGGAACTCACTGAAGCTTTCTTT. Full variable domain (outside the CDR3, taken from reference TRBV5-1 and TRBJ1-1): KAGVTQTPRYLIKTRGQQVTLSCSPISGHRSVSWYQQTPGQGLQFLFEYFSETQRNKGNFPGRFSGRQFSNSRSEMNVSTLELGDSALYLCASSWTGELTEAFFGQGTRLTVV.

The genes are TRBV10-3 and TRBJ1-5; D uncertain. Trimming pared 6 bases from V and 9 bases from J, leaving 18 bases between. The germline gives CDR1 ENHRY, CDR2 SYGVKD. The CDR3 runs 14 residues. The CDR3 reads CAIREHGGYAPQHF. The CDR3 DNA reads TGTGCCATCAGGGAACATGGAGGGTATGCGCCCCAGCATTTT.

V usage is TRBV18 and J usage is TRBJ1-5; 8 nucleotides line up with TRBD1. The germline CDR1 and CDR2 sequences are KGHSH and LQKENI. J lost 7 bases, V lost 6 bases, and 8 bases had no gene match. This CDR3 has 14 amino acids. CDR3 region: CASSPQGAGQPQHF. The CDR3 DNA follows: TGTGCCAGCTCTCCTCAGGGGGCGGGACAGCCCCAGCATTTT.

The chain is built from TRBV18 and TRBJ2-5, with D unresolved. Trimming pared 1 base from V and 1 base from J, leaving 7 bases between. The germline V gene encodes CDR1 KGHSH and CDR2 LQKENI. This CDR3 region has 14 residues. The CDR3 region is CASSPLTTQETQYF. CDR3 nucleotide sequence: TGTGCCAGCTCACCACTGACAACCCAAGAGACCCAGTACTTC.

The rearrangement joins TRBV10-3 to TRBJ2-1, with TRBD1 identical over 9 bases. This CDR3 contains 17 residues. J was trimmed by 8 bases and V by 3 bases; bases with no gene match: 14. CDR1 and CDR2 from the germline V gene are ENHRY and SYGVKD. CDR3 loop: CAISEYSPGQGVDEQFF. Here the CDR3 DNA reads TGTGCCATCAGTGAATACTCACCGGGACAGGGCGTCGATGAGCAGTTCTTC.

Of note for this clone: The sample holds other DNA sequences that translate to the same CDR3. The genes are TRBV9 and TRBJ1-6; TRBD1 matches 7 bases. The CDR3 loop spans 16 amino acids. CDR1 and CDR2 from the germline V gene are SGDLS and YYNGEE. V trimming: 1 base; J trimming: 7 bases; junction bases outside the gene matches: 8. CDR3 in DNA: TGTGCCAGCAGCGTATCTACGACAGGGTCAAATTCACCCCTCCACTTT. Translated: CASSVSTTGSNSPLHF.

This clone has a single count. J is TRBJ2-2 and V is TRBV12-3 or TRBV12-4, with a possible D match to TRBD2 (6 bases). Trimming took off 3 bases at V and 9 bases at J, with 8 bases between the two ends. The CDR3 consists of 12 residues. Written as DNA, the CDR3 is TGTGCCAGCAGTTTGGAGGGGAGGGAGCTGTTTTTT. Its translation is CASSLEGRELFF.

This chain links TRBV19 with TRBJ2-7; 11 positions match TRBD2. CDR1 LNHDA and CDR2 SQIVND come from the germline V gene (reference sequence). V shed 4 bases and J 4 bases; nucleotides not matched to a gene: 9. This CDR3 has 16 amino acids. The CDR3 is CASSTPRLAGQYEQYF. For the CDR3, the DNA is TGTGCCAGTAGTACCCCACGACTAGCGGGACAATACGAGCAGTACTTC.

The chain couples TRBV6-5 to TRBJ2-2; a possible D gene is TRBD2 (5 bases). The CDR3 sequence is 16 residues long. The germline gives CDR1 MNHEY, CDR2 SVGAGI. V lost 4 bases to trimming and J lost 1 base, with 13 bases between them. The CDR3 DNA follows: TGTGCCAGCAGTTCCTCTAAACGGGGGAACACCGGGGAGCTGTTTTTT. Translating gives CASSSSKRGNTGELFF.